These 9 T cell receptor beta chains came from one sample sequenced in a study of CD8 T cells in Susac syndrome. Reverse transcription of roughly 0.5 to 1 ug RNA was performed with random hexamers. One entry per CDR3 protein, called by TCRdb with MiXCR from the immunoSEQ multiplex PCR reads. This sample has about 150,000 distinct CDR3 sequences, with 90% to 97% found just once. What was sequenced was CD4+ T cells from PBMCs. These receptors all come from a human donor with Susac syndrome.

J is TRBJ1-2 and V is TRBV12-3 or TRBV12-4; TRBD1 might be the D (5 bases). Trimming cost V 6 bases and J 1 base, with 12 bases left between them. The CDR3 runs 14 residues. Written as DNA, the CDR3 is TGTGCCAGCAGCAGGTCCGGGGGTAACTATGGCTACACCTTC. Residues: CASSRSGGNYGYTF.

The CDR3 sequence is CATSRERVQELFF. CDR3 DNA: TGTGCCACCAGCAGAGAGAGGGTCCAGGAGCTGTTTTTT. The V and J genes are TRBV15 and TRBJ2-2, with D possibly being TRBD2 (5 bases). V was shortened by 0 bases and J by 10 bases, with 9 bases between the two germline ends. From germline, CDR1 is LNHNV and CDR2 YYDKDF (reference sequence). This CDR3 spans 13 amino acids.

V usage is TRBV25-1 and J usage is TRBJ2-2; D possibly corresponds to TRBD1 (5 bases). V dropped 7 bases and J dropped 7 bases, with 13 bases sitting between them. CDR3 size: 13 residues. Germline CDR1 and CDR2: MGHDK and SYGVNS. For the CDR3, the DNA is TGTGCCAGCACAAGGGGATTAGGCGGGGAGCTGTTTTTT. It specifies CASTRGLGGELFF.

Only a few counts were recorded for this clonotype. The chain couples TRBV15 to TRBJ2-1, with a tentative D call TRBD1 (6 bases). The CDR3 runs to 15 residues. CDR1 and CDR2 from the germline V gene are LNHNV and YYDKDF (reference sequence). The germline V and J ends were trimmed by 3 bases and 4 bases, with 13 bases remaining between them. The CDR3 loop is CATSRGTGNYNEQFF. In nucleotides, the CDR3 is TGTGCCACCAGCAGGGGAACAGGGAATTACAATGAGCAGTTCTTC.

The J gene is TRBJ2-1, the V gene TRBV18; the match to TRBD1 covers 8 bases. The CDR3 runs 19 residues. Trimming removed 3 bases from V and 7 bases from J; junction bases left unmatched: 20. CDR1 KGHSH and CDR2 LQKENI come from the germline V gene. The CDR3 spells CASSPKGLGQGDFWNEQFF. In nucleotides, the CDR3 is TGTGCCAGCTCACCGAAGGGGCTAGGACAGGGCGATTTTTGGAATGAGCAGTTCTTC.

The chain joins TRBV3-1 to TRBJ2-7, with D hard to call. The ends were cut back, 4 bases at V and 0 bases at J, with 7 bases in the middle. From germline, CDR1 is LGHDT and CDR2 YNNKEL (reference sequence). The CDR3 extends over 13 amino acids. Here the CDR3 reads CASSRPASYEQYF. The DNA for the CDR3 is TGTGCCAGCAGCCGACCAGCCTCCTACGAGCAGTACTTC.

CDR3 in DNA: TGTGCCTGGAGTGCGCCGGGACGGGCTCTAGCCAAAAACATTCAGTACTTC. It encodes CAWSAPGRALAKNIQYF. V usage is TRBV30 and J usage is TRBJ2-4; D possibly uses TRBD1 or TRBD2 (5 bases each). This CDR3 region has 17 residues. Germline V gene data show CDR1 as GTSNPN and CDR2 as SVGIG (reference sequence). V lost 1 base, J lost 0 bases, and 16 bases lay in between.

The V gene is TRBV29-1, the J gene TRBJ2-3, with 7 bases that match TRBD2. V trimming: 4 bases; J trimming: 0 bases; junction bases outside the gene matches: 4. CDR1 and CDR2 (germline): SQVTM, ANQGSEA. This CDR3 contains 14 residues. The CDR3 sequence is CSVGEGTSTDTQYF. For the CDR3, the DNA is TGCAGCGTTGGGGAGGGGACTAGCACAGATACGCAGTATTTT.

This chain joins TRBV7-9 and TRBJ2-5; possibly TRBD2 for D (7 bases). The CDR3 runs 16 residues. The germline V and J ends were trimmed by 5 bases and 2 bases, with 18 bases remaining between them. Per the germline V gene, CDR1 is SEHNR and CDR2 is FQNEAQ (reference sequence). The chain's CDR3 is CASSPPRGGRQETQYF. In DNA, the CDR3 is TGTGCCAGCAGCCCCCCTAGGGGGGGACGACAAGAGACCCAGTACTTC.